The rows below give T cell receptor beta chains drawn from one sample of a study of cytomegalovirus exposure and HLA in healthy donors. Method: immunoSEQ multiplex PCR; TCRdb's copy keeps in-frame clones and lacks some. The sample has roughly 70,000 clones, roughly four fifths seen once. Sequencing input: PBMCs. Receptor source: a man between 18 and 35 years old in good health and CMV-seronegative. The CDR3 runs from the conserved cysteine through the conserved F or W. Fields, in order: V gene, J gene, clone size, D gene, CDR3 protein, CDR3 DNA. The D gene is left open where the match is weak. Size is omitted from some rows. Given values are once, few, many or a class for expanded clones.

TRBV11-3	TRBJ2-1	-	-	CASSPRGVPFGSYNEQFF	TGTGCCAGCAGCCCCCGGGGAGTGCCCTTCGGCTCCTACAATGAGCAGTTCTTC
TRBV4-1	TRBJ1-5	-	-	CASSQVPGATNQPQHF	TGCGCCAGCAGCCAAGTTCCAGGGGCTACGAATCAGCCCCAGCATTTT
TRBV7-8	TRBJ2-1	-	TRBD2	CASSSGLAAHNEQFF	TGTGCCAGCAGCTCGGGACTAGCAGCGCACAATGAGCAGTTCTTC
TRBV5-6	TRBJ2-7	-	TRBD1	CASSFGQGSYEQYF	TGTGCCAGCAGCTTTGGACAGGGATCTTACGAGCAGTACTTC
TRBV7-3	TRBJ2-2	-	-	CASSFGGASNTGELFF	TGTGCCAGCAGCTTCGGCGGGGCATCTAACACCGGGGAGCTGTTTTTT
TRBV21-1	TRBJ2-2	once	-	CASSKDTGQLPVNTGELFF	TGTGCCAGCAGCAAAGACACGGGACAGCTCCCAGTTAACACCGGGGAGCTGTTTTTT
TRBV5-8	TRBJ1-6	few	-	CASSLLGLESPLHF	TGTGCCAGCAGCTTGCTCGGGTTGGAGTCACCCCTCCACTTT
TRBV9	TRBJ1-6	-	-	CASSVGQGNNSPLHF	TGTGCCAGCAGCGTAGGGCAGGGGAATAATTCACCCCTCCACTTT
TRBV6-5	TRBJ2-7	-	TRBD2	CASSAPTGLTYEQYF	TGTGCCAGCAGTGCACCCACGGGACTAACCTACGAGCAGTACTTC
TRBV5-1	TRBJ2-7	-	TRBD2	CASSLKPGGYEQYF	TGCGCCAGCAGCTTGAAGCCGGGAGGGTACGAGCAGTACTTC
TRBV5-1	TRBJ1-6	-	TRBD1	CASSWMEPGQGDSPLHF	TGCGCCAGCAGCTGGATGGAGCCGGGACAGGGAGATTCACCCCTCCACTTT
TRBV7-3	TRBJ2-1	-	TRBD2	CASSPGLAGLSYNEQFF	TGTGCCAGCAGCCCGGGACTAGCGGGCCTTTCTTACAATGAGCAGTTCTTC
TRBV28	TRBJ1-6	-	-	CASSQTGSSYNSPLHF	TGTGCCAGCAGCCAAACAGGGAGCTCCTATAATTCCCCCCTCCACTTT
TRBV5-1	TRBJ2-1	-	-	CASSLWWGGKDNEQFF	TGCGCCAGCAGCTTGTGGTGGGGAGGAAAGGACAATGAGCAGTTCTTC
TRBV5-6	TRBJ2-1	few	-	CASSQTNSVDEQFF	TGTGCCAGCAGCCAAACCAATAGCGTGGATGAGCAGTTCTTC
TRBV5-1	TRBJ2-3	-	-	CASSLSVPGSFGTDTQYF	TGCGCCAGCAGCTTGTCTGTTCCAGGGTCTTTCGGCACAGATACGCAGTATTTT
TRBV6-1	TRBJ2-3	-	TRBD2	CASNSGGLGVTQYF	TGTGCCAGCAATAGCGGGGGCTTGGGGGTTACGCAGTATTTT
TRBV7-9	TRBJ2-7	-	-	CASSIDHSGSSYEQYF	TGTGCCAGCAGCATTGATCATTCCGGGAGCTCCTACGAGCAGTACTTC
TRBV10-2	TRBJ1-2	-	TRBD1	CASRDRGYGYTF	TGCGCCAGCAGGGACAGGGGCTATGGCTACACCTTC
TRBV19	TRBJ2-3	-	TRBD2	CASNRAKGLADTQYF	TGTGCCAGCAACAGAGCGAAGGGACTAGCAGATACGCAGTATTTT
TRBV27	TRBJ2-1	-	TRBD2	CASSLSWTSGRAYNEQFF	TGTGCCAGCAGTTTATCTTGGACTAGCGGGAGGGCCTACAATGAGCAGTTCTTC
TRBV5-1	TRBJ2-3	-	-	CASSSPTRDTQYF	TGCGCCAGCAGCAGCCCAACTAGGGATACGCAGTATTTT
TRBV12-5	TRBJ1-2	-	-	CASGLTGTYGYTF	TGTGCTAGTGGTTTGACAGGGACCTATGGCTACACCTTC
TRBV28	TRBJ1-5	-	-	CASSGSSFNQPQHF	TGTGCCAGCAGCGGGAGTTCCTTCAATCAGCCCCAGCATTTT